This TCR beta chain was sequenced in a study of shared clonotypes between healthy human individuals. The protocol was immunoSEQ multiplex PCR, while the TCRdb copy is restricted to in-frame clones and leaves out a portion. Altogether 2 million to 3 million clones are present, approximately 93% being singletons, with the ten largest covering around 0.4%. The CDR3 consists of 14 residues. Germline lookup yields CDR1 GTSNPN and CDR2 SVGIG (reference sequence). V was clipped by 0 bases and J by 4 bases, with 12 bases between them. The J gene is TRBJ1-2, the V gene TRBV30; perhaps TRBD1 as D (6 bases). The sequence was obtained from a man between 18 and 29 years old in good health. Some clones in this sample may be carry-over from other donors' samples. Sequenced sample: naive CD4+ T cells from PBMCs. The subset denotes: CD45RA+ positively selected. CDR3 DNA: TGTGCCTGGAGTGTCTTGGGGGCAGGCTATGGCTACACCTTC. It encodes CAWSVLGAGYGYTF.